These T cell receptor beta chains were read from a single sample in a study of T cell responses to AZD1222 COVID-19 vaccine. Profiled with immunoSEQ multiplex PCR; TCRdb holds only in-frame clones, not every one. The profile covers about 140,000 clones, with approximately 91% appearing a single time and around 4.7% taken by the ten largest. The sample consisted of peripheral blood, taken on day 0 of AZD1222 vaccination. All receptors derive from an adult in good health. Each CDR3 is given without its conserved first and last residue. Only part of the rows carry a size: once, few, many, or a class if the clone is expanded.

clone size | V gene | CDR3 length | CDR3 protein
- | TRBV12-5 | 12 | ASGLRITPTEAF
once | TRBV30 | 11 | AWIHRGGYEQY
- | TRBV4-1 | 11 | ASSRLGQYGYT
- | TRBV3-1/TRBV3-2 | 11 | ASSQGSYSPLH
- | TRBV7-2 | 11 | ASSHRGGTEAF
- | TRBV14 | 14 | ASSQVGDGSSYEQY
few | TRBV7-9 | 12 | ASSLDSISYEQY
- | TRBV5-5 | 17 | ASSAQTSGTGRSSYGYT
- | TRBV12-3/TRBV12-4 | 11 | ASSFGTYNEQF
few | TRBV2 | 12 | ASSVKQYNSPLH
- | TRBV5-1 | 18 | ASSSERRAGGQSSYNEQF
once | TRBV2 | 13 | ASSDGDRGTTEAF
- | TRBV19 | 9 | ASSSGQPQH
once | TRBV7-9 | 17 | ASSSRLTTGQGGYNEQF
- | TRBV7-3 | 13 | ASSSAGTPGTEAF
- | TRBV5-1 | 13 | ASSRFTGMNTEAF
- | TRBV28 | 15 | ASSFGSGDRVTGELF
- | TRBV19 | 15 | ASSIGAIRGRVGEQF
once | TRBV19 | 12 | ASSIRLEGDTQY
- | TRBV6-5 | 12 | ASRTSGRTDTQY
- | TRBV6-1 | 14 | ASSESGSYFWNEQF
- | TRBV19 | 14 | ASSTHDRAGDQPQH
- | TRBV6-6 | 9 | ASRWEGDYT
- | TRBV6-5 | 11 | ASIGGTMAGYT
- | TRBV7-2 | 14 | ASSSRPQPTVNEQF
- | TRBV18 | 15 | ASSPRDRGPNNSPLH